Listed below are T cell receptor beta chains from one sample, sequenced in a study of T cell responses to AZD1222 COVID-19 vaccine. The repertoire was sequenced with immunoSEQ multiplex PCR; TCRdb's copy has only in-frame clones and lacks some. The data contain roughly 150,000 clones, approximately 89% of them singletons. The specimen was peripheral blood, collected on day 0 of MenACWY control vaccination. The receptors stem from an adult in good health. CDR3s include the opening cysteine and the closing phenylalanine or tryptophan. D genes are given only for firm matches. Clone size is given for some rows only: seen once, a few or many times, or a class if the clone is expanded.

TRBD1,NA,TRBJ2-7,TRBV5-1,TGCGCCAGCAGCGGGACAGGGGACCACGAGCAGTACTTC,CASSGTGDHEQYF
NA,NA,TRBJ2-5,TRBV7-9,TGTGCCAGCAGCCTCAGTCGGGATACAGAGACCCAGTACTTC,CASSLSRDTETQYF
NA,NA,TRBJ1-3,TRBV30,TGTGCCTGGAGACCCCGGACCGGCTCTGGAAACACCATATATTTT,CAWRPRTGSGNTIYF
NA,NA,TRBJ2-1,TRBV15,TGTGCCACCAGCAGAGAAGCCGACGGAGGTGGGGACAATGAGCAGTTCTTC,CATSREADGGGDNEQFF
NA,few,TRBJ1-3,TRBV5-1,TGCGCCAGCAGCTCGGGGCTTAGCTCCTCTGGAAACACCATATATTTT,CASSSGLSSSGNTIYF
NA,NA,TRBJ1-1,TRBV30,TGTGCCTGGAGTAAAGACAGCCGTACAGCTGAAGCTTTCTTT,CAWSKDSRTAEAFF
NA,NA,TRBJ1-6,TRBV5-8,TGTGCCAGCAGCCCTGCTTTCAGGGATTCACCCCTCCACTTT,CASSPAFRDSPLHF
NA,NA,TRBJ2-7,TRBV6-5,TGTGCCAGCACTCACGCCCGTACTAAGTACGAGCAGTACTTC,CASTHARTKYEQYF
TRBD2,NA,TRBJ2-3,TRBV5-8,TGTGCCAGCAGCTTCGGCGGGAGGGTATCAGATACGCAGTATTTT,CASSFGGRVSDTQYF
TRBD2,NA,TRBJ2-7,TRBV7-8,TGTGCCAGCAGCTTTTTTGCTAGCGGGAAAACCTACGAGCAGTACTTC,CASSFFASGKTYEQYF
TRBD1,NA,TRBJ1-1,TRBV6-2/TRBV6-3,TGTGCCAGCAGTCCGACAGGGGCCACCACTGAAGCTTTCTTT,CASSPTGATTEAFF
NA,NA,TRBJ1-1,TRBV4-1,TGCGCCAGCAGCCAAGCCCCGGGTGACTCTCCCCGAGCTTTCTTT,CASSQAPGDSPRAFF
NA,NA,TRBJ1-1,TRBV9,TGTGCCAGCAGCGCCCTCACCACGGGTGGGGACACTGAAGCTTTCTTT,CASSALTTGGDTEAFF
TRBD1,once,TRBJ2-2,TRBV18,TGTGCCAGCTCACCGGGGACAGGAAACACCGGGGAGCTGTTTTTT,CASSPGTGNTGELFF
NA,NA,TRBJ2-3,TRBV10-3,TGTGCCATCAGTGAGCGGTCTAGCGCCACAGATACGCAGTATTTT,CAISERSSATDTQYF
NA,NA,TRBJ1-2,TRBV5-1,TGCGCCAGCAGTTTGTATGTACCGGAGAGAGATGGCTACACCTTC,CASSLYVPERDGYTF
NA,NA,TRBJ2-7,TRBV5-1,TGCGCCAGCAGCTTGGTCGGGAGAAATTTCGACGAGCAGTACTTC,CASSLVGRNFDEQYF
NA,NA,TRBJ1-2,TRBV30,TGTGCCTGGAGTGTGGGAGGGTCAGGGCGCTATGGCTACACCTTC,CAWSVGGSGRYGYTF
NA,once,TRBJ2-1,TRBV25-1,TGTGCCAGCACAGACTCTTTATCCTACAATGAGCAGTTCTTC,CASTDSLSYNEQFF
TRBD1,NA,TRBJ2-1,TRBV5-4,TGTGCCAGCAGCCTAGAGACAGGGCGGAATGAGCAGTTCTTC,CASSLETGRNEQFF
TRBD1,many,TRBJ2-3,TRBV4-3,TGCGCCAGCAGCCAGGAACGACAGGGGGGGACAGATACGCAGTATTTT,CASSQERQGGTDTQYF
NA,NA,TRBJ2-7,TRBV7-2,TGTGCCAGCAGCGCACAACAGGCCTCCTACGAGCAGTACTTC,CASSAQQASYEQYF
NA,NA,TRBJ1-1,TRBV6-5,TGTGCCAGCAGTTACTTTGGGAGGGTAGGTAACACTGAAGCTTTCTTT,CASSYFGRVGNTEAFF
TRBD2,NA,TRBJ2-4,TRBV18,TGTGCCAGCTCAGCGGGGGTTAAAGCCAAAAACATTCAGTACTTC,CASSAGVKAKNIQYF
NA,NA,TRBJ1-6,TRBV27,TGTGCCAGCAGTTCCCTAGGGGGACAAAATTCACCCCTCCACTTT,CASSSLGGQNSPLHF
NA,NA,TRBJ1-2,TRBV5-5,TGTGCCAGCAGTCCCTCTCTACAGGAATACTATGGCTACACCTTC,CASSPSLQEYYGYTF
NA,NA,TRBJ2-7,TRBV28,TGTGCCAGCAGTGGGCCAAGGTTTGGCGAGCAGTACTTC,CASSGPRFGEQYF
NA,once,TRBJ2-7,TRBV5-1,TGCGCCAGCAGCACCGCGAACACAGGCTCCTACGAGCAGTACTTC,CASSTANTGSYEQYF
NA,NA,TRBJ1-2,TRBV4-3,TGCGCCAGCAGCCAAGATATGGACAGACACTACTATGGCTACACCTTC,CASSQDMDRHYYGYTF
NA,NA,TRBJ2-7,TRBV29-1,TGCAGCGTTGTCTCCAGCGGGTCCTACGAGCAGTACTTC,CSVVSSGSYEQYF
NA,NA,TRBJ2-5,TRBV6-5,TGTGCCAGCAGGGGAGTACAAGAGACCCAGTACTTC,CASRGVQETQYF